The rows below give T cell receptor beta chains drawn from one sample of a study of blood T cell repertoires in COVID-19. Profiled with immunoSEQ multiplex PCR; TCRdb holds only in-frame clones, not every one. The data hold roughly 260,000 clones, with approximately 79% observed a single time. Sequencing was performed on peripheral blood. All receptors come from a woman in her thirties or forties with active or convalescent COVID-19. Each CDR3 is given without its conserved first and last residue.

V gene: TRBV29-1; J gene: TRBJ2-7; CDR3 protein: SVEVLILAGGFSYEQY
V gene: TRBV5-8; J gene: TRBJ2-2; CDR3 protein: ASSLQTTANTGELF
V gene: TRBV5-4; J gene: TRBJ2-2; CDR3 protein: ASSSPSGATGELF
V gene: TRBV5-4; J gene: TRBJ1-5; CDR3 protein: ASSLVYMRLTNQPQH
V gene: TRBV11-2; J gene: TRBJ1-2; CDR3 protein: ASSPTGQFYGYT
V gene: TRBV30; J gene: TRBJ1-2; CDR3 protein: AWSGGNAFDGYT
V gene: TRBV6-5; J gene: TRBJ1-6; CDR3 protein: ASSTGQGQSPLH
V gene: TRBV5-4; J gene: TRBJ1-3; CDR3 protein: ASSKESSGNTIY
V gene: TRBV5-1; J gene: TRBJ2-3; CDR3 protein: ASSWNSGTDTQY
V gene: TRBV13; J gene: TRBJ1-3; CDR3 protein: ASSLPIQANTIY
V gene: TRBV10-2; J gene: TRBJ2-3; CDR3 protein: ASRGDPGGWGTDTQY
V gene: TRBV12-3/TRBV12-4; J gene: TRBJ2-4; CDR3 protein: ASSRGLDIQY
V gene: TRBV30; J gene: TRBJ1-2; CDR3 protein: AWAVGQGWVGYT
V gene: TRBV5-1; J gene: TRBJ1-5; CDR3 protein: ASSLGDIDQPQH
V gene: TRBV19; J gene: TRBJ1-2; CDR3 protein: ASSIQTGGVRNGYT
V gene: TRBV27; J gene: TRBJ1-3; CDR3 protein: ASSLQGPGNTIY
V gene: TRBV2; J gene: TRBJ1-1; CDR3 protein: ASSERAGQGRTEAF
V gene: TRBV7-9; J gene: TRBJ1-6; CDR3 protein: ASSANPGRGMGPLH
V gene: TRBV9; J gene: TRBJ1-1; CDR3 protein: ASSETGGAGTEAF
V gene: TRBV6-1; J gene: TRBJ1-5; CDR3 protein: ASSEARQGVRQRPQH
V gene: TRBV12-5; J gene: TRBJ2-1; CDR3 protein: ASGLRGLAGPSSYNEQF
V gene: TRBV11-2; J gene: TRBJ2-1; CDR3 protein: ASRGGHEQF
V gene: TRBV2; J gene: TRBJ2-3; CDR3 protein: ASNPTGLDTQY
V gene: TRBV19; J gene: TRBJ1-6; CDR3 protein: ASSIEHRINSPLH
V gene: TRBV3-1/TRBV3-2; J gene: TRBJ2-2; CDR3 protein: ASSQDLTGLAGELF
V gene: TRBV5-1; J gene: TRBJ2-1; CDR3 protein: ASSLGGEAYNEQF
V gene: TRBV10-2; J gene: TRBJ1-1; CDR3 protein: ASSVEFYTEAF
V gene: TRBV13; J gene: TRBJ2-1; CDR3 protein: ASSLGGVHNEQF
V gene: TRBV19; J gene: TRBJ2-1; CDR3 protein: ASSIAPGGPLNEQF